The 17 T cell receptor beta chains presented below share a single source sample, sequenced in a study of radiation and T cells in renal cell carcinoma. Sequenced by immunoSEQ multiplex PCR; TCRdb stores in-frame clones only, minus some. The sample has under 20,000 clones, roughly 64% seen once. Stated treatment: 15 Gy SBRT to primary tumor, nephrectomy 4 weeks later. Sample: tumor tissue, taken from a patient whose treatment included radiotherapy and nephrectomy. The receptors derive from a woman in her seventies with renal cell carcinoma.

This clone was seen only once. A junction boundary mismatches the germline segment, possibly from a read error. The genes are TRBV4-3 and TRBJ2-3; D is possibly TRBD1 (5 bases). CDR1 LGHNA and CDR2 YSLEER come from the germline V gene. The CDR3 is 16 residues long. The CDR3 sequence is CANSQGHGQFTDTQYF. The CDR3 coding sequence is TGCGCCAACAGCCAGGGCCATGGACAATTCACAGATACGCAGTATTTT.

The chain uses TRBV27 and TRBJ2-1, with 8 nucleotides matching TRBD2. Per the germline V gene, CDR1 is MNHEY and CDR2 is SMNVEV (reference sequence). The CDR3 extends over 14 amino acids. V lost 3 bases, J lost 4 bases, and 2 bases stayed unmatched. CDR3 sequence: CASSFGGVYNEQFF. In nucleotides, the CDR3 is TGTGCCAGCAGTTTCGGGGGGGTTTACAATGAGCAGTTCTTC.

This sequence joins TRBV2 and TRBJ1-5; D uncertain. Germline loops: CDR1 SNHLY, CDR2 FYNNEI. The germline V and J ends were trimmed by 4 bases and 0 bases, with 7 bases remaining between them. This CDR3 is 14 amino acids long. CDR3 in DNA: TGTGCCAGCAGTGTAAGTTATAGCAATCAGCCCCAGCATTTT. Protein product: CASSVSYSNQPQHF.

DNA for the CDR3: TGTGCCAGCAGCTTCTTTGCATCGTCCTACAATGAGCAGTTCTTC. This gives the protein CASSFFASSYNEQFF. The V and J genes are TRBV11-2 and TRBJ2-1; D is unclear. The CDR3 extends over 15 amino acids. Germline V gives CDR1 SGHAT, CDR2 FQNNGV. Trimming took off 3 bases at V and 1 base at J, with 10 bases between the two ends. Using reference TRBV11-2 and TRBJ2-1 for the parts outside the CDR3, the full variable domain is EAGVAQSPRYKIIEKRQSVAFWCNPISGHATLYWYQQILGQGPKLLIQFQNNGVVDDSQLPKDRFSAERLKGVDSTLKIQPAKLEDSAVYLCASSFFASSYNEQFFGPGTRLTVL.

V gene TRBV14 combines with J gene TRBJ1-1; 9 nucleotides match TRBD1. The CDR3 extends over 15 amino acids. Trimming cost V 4 bases and J 0 bases; bases outside gene matches: 3. Germline CDR1 and CDR2: SGHDN and FVKESK. DNA of the CDR3: TGTGCCAGCAGCCCTTGGACAGGGGTGAACACTGAAGCTTTCTTT. Translated: CASSPWTGVNTEAFF. The variable domain in full, completed from reference TRBV14 and TRBJ1-1, reads EAGVTQFPSHSVIEKGQTVTLRCDPISGHDNLYWYRRVMGKEIKFLLHFVKESKQDESGMPNNRFLAERTGGTYSTLKVQPAELEDSGVYFCASSPWTGVNTEAFFGQGTRLTVV.

The table lists this clone with a few counts. The V call is TRBV28, the J call TRBJ2-7; weak D call: TRBD1 (6 bases). V lost 5 bases, J lost 3 bases, and 11 bases lay in between. There are 13 residues in the CDR3. Germline CDR1 is MDHEN and CDR2 is SYDVKM. This CDR3 is CASSRPTGYEQYF. The CDR3 DNA follows: TGTGCCAGCAGTCGCCCGACAGGCTACGAGCAGTACTTC.

This chain uses TRBV5-8 with TRBJ2-3; 11 nucleotides line up with TRBD2. CDR1 and CDR2 from the germline V gene are SGHTS and YDEGEE. Germline trimming cut 0 bases from V and 3 bases from J; bases unmatched to any gene: 0. The CDR3 runs 15 residues. CDR3 bases: TGTGCCAGCAGCTTGGCTAGCGGGGGGACAGATACGCAGTATTTT. Translation gives CASSLASGGTDTQYF.

The chain carries TRBV6-6 and TRBJ2-7; 8 nucleotides align to TRBD2. The CDR3 runs 14 residues. V shed 2 bases and J 5 bases; nucleotides not matched to a gene: 5. Germline V gene sequence: CDR1 MNHNY, CDR2 SVGAGI (reference sequence). CDR3 nucleotides: TGTGCCAGCAGTTACCGGTTAGCGGGGAACGAGCAGTACTTC. This gives the protein CASSYRLAGNEQYF.

This chain uses TRBV5-5 with TRBJ1-6; 7 nucleotides match TRBD1. The CDR3 covers 17 residues. With V trimmed by 3 bases and J by 9 bases, 15 bases remained unmatched. Germline V CDR1 and CDR2: SGHKS, YYEKEE (reference sequence). The CDR3 sequence: CASSSHDQGGSSSPLHF. DNA for the CDR3: TGTGCCAGCAGCTCCCACGATCAGGGGGGCTCTAGTTCACCCCTCCACTTT.

This clone was counted only a few times. V gene TRBV7-3 combines with J gene TRBJ2-5; D is possibly TRBD2 (5 bases). V gave up 4 bases and J gave up 10 bases, with 10 bases separating them. Germline lookup yields CDR1 SGHTA and CDR2 FQGTGA. The CDR3 has 11 residues. CDR3 sequence: CASSSAAVQYF. CDR3 nucleotide sequence: TGTGCCAGCAGCTCCGCAGCGGTCCAGTACTTC.

This clone appeared once. V usage is TRBV19 and J usage is TRBJ1-6; 12 nucleotides line up with TRBD1. CDR1 is LNHDA, CDR2 SQIVND, per germline (reference sequence). The V and J ends lost 3 bases and 9 bases, in that order; junction bases with no gene match: 6. CDR3 length: 16 amino acids. The CDR3 coding sequence is TGTGCCAGTAGTATCGGGACAGGGGGCTTCACTTCACCCCTCCACTTT. This codes for CASSIGTGGFTSPLHF. Full variable domain (outside the CDR3, taken from reference TRBV19 and TRBJ1-6): DGGITQSPKYLFRKEGQNVTLSCEQNLNHDAMYWYRQDPGQGLRLIYYSQIVNDFQKGDIAEGYSVSREKKESFPLTVTSAQKNPTAFYLCASSIGTGGFTSPLHFGNGTRLTVT.

CDR3: CASSSQGINEQYF. The CDR3 DNA is TGTGCCAGCAGTTCACAGGGTATCAACGAGCAGTACTTC. J is TRBJ2-7 and V is TRBV25-1; tentatively, D is TRBD1 (6 bases). The CDR3 consists of 13 residues. V lost 5 bases and J lost 5, with 13 bases in between. The germline gives CDR1 MGHDK, CDR2 SYGVNS.

The chain joins TRBV6-5 to TRBJ1-2; TRBD1 matches 7 bases. This CDR3 is 15 amino acids long. Germline CDR1 and CDR2: MNHEY and SVGAGI. V was clipped by 3 bases and J by 6 bases; unmatched bases: 10. The CDR3 loop is CASSYNPTGSDGYTF. The CDR3 DNA follows: TGTGCCAGCAGTTATAATCCGACAGGGAGCGATGGCTACACCTTC.

This clone has only one observation. The chain carries TRBV7-9 and TRBJ1-1; D is undetermined. CDR1 SEHNR and CDR2 FQNEAQ come from the germline V gene (reference sequence). The CDR3 totals 14 residues. The germline V and J ends were trimmed by 1 base and 4 bases, with 10 bases remaining between them. The CDR3 region is CASSLEGMGTEAFF. CDR3 DNA: TGTGCCAGCAGCTTAGAGGGCATGGGCACTGAAGCTTTCTTT. Drawing the rest from reference TRBV7-9 and TRBJ1-1, the complete variable domain is DTGVSQNPRHKITKRGQNVTFRCDPISEHNRLYWYRQTLGQGPEFLTYFQNEAQLEKSRLLSDRFSAERPKGSFSTLEIQRTEQGDSAMYLCASSLEGMGTEAFFGQGTRLTVV.

The J gene is TRBJ2-2, the V gene TRBV6-5; 9 nucleotides match TRBD2. The CDR3 sequence is 16 residues long. Unmatched junction bases numbered 5, after V lost 0 bases and J lost 6 bases. From germline, CDR1 is MNHEY and CDR2 SVGAGI. The CDR3 loop reads CASSYSAGGLAGELFF. The CDR3 DNA reads TGTGCCAGCAGTTACTCGGCGGGGGGGCTCGCCGGGGAGCTGTTTTTT.

This chain uses TRBV4-3 with TRBJ1-3, with unresolved D. Trimming stripped 1 base from V and 0 bases from J, with 16 bases between. Germline V lookup: CDR1 LGHNA, CDR2 YSLEER. This CDR3 has 18 amino acids. CDR3 bases: TGCGCCAGCAGCCAAGTTGCCCCGGGCTCCAGCTCTGGAAACACCATATATTTT. Translating it yields CASSQVAPGSSSGNTIYF.

Only a few counts were recorded for this clone. The rearrangement links TRBV19 to TRBJ1-3; D is uncertain. CDR3 length: 11 amino acids. Germline-derived CDR1 and CDR2 are LNHDA and SQIVND (reference sequence). The V gene lost 11 bases and the J gene lost 3 bases, with 8 bases spanning the gap. The CDR3 loop reads CAGGLGNTIYF. The CDR3, as DNA: TGTGCCGGAGGCCTTGGAAACACCATATATTTT.